The text below deals with one T cell receptor beta chain. The source of the sample is a study of blood T cell repertoires in COVID-19. From germline, CDR1 is LGHNA and CDR2 YSLEER. V shed 3 bases and J 6 bases; nucleotides not matched to a gene: 6. The CDR3 covers 14 residues. Only in-frame clones appear in the TCRdb table, and some are missing; sequencing was by immunoSEQ multiplex PCR. The sample has about 50,000 clones, approximately 87% seen once. This chain uses TRBV4-3 with TRBJ2-3; 7 bases match TRBD2. This clonotype was obtained from an older woman with acute or convalescent COVID-19. Sequenced sample: peripheral blood. The CDR3 protein is CASSQRELGDTQYF. Here the CDR3 DNA reads TGCGCCAGCAGCCAGCGGGAGCTCGGTGATACGCAGTATTTT.